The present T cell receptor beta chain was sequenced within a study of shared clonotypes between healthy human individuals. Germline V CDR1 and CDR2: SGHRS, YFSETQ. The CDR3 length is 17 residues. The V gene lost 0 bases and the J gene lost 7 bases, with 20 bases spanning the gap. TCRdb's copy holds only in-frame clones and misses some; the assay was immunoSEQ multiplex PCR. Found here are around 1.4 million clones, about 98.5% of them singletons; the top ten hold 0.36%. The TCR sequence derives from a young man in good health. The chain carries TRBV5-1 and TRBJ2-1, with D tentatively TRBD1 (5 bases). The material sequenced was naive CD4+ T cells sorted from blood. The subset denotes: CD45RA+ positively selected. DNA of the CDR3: TGCGCCAGCAGCTTGGGGCTTAAGGGCGCCAAGGGGAATGAGCAGTTCTTC. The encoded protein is CASSLGLKGAKGNEQFF.